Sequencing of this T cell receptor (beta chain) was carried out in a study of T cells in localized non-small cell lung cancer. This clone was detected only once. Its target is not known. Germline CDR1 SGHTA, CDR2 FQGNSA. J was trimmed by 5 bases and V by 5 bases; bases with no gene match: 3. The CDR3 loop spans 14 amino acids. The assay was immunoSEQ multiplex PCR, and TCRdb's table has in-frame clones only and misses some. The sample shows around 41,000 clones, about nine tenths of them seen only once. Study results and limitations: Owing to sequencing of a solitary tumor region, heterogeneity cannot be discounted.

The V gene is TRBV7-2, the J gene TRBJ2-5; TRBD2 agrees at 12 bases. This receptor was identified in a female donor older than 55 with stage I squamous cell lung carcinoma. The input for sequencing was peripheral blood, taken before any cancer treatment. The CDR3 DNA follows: TGTGCCAGCAGCACTAGCGGGAGGAGGGAGACCCAGTACTTC. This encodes CASSTSGRRETQYF.